This is a list of T cell receptor beta chains from one sample in a study of blood T cell repertoires in COVID-19. TCRdb keeps only in-frame clones here, not all; method: immunoSEQ multiplex PCR. The sample has approximately 200,000 clones; 86% are singletons. The sample comprised PBMCs or T cells enriched from blood (not recorded which). The receptors here all came from a woman aged 25-40 years who had been exposed to COVID-19. The CDR3 runs from the conserved cysteine through the conserved F or W. D genes are given only for firm matches. Not all rows give a size; the values are once, few, many and, for expanded clones, a class.

TRBJ1-3 | . | TRBV7-9 | TRBD1 | TGTGCCAGCAGCCCAGGACAGGGAAACTCTGGAAACACCATATATTTT | CASSPGQGNSGNTIYF
TRBJ1-1 | . | TRBV27 | . | TGTGCCAGCAGTTCCCGACAGGCTTTAACTGAAGCTTTCTTT | CASSSRQALTEAFF
TRBJ1-4 | once | TRBV3-1/TRBV3-2 | TRBD1 | TGTGCCAGCAGCCACTTGGGACAGGGTGTAAATGAAAAACTGTTTTTT | CASSHLGQGVNEKLFF
TRBJ2-3 | . | TRBV11-1 | TRBD1 | TGTGCCAGCAGCGACCGGACAGGGACAGATACGCAGTATTTT | CASSDRTGTDTQYF
TRBJ2-2 | . | TRBV19 | TRBD1 | TGTGCCAGCCGAAGACAGGGTGGCGGCGGGGAGCTGTTTTTT | CASRRQGGGGELFF
TRBJ2-2 | . | TRBV12-3/TRBV12-4 | . | TGTGCCAGCAGCCGCAGGAACACCGGGGAGCTGTTTTTT | CASSRRNTGELFF
TRBJ2-3 | . | TRBV11-2 | TRBD1 | TGTGCCAGCAGCTTGAACAGGGGGTTAACAGATACGCAGTATTTT | CASSLNRGLTDTQYF
TRBJ2-7 | once | TRBV2 | TRBD2 | TGTGCCAGCGGTGGGACTAGCGGGGGGTACGAGCAGTACTTC | CASGGTSGGYEQYF
TRBJ2-3 | . | TRBV12-5 | . | TGTGCTAGTGGCTTGTCTTCGCAGTATTTT | CASGLSSQYF
TRBJ2-2 | . | TRBV10-1 | . | TGCGCCAGCAGTGAGCTGGCAGGGGAGACCGGGGAGCTGTTTTTT | CASSELAGETGELFF
TRBJ2-7 | . | TRBV7-6 | . | TGTGCCAGCAGCCCCGCCCCCAGCGACGAGCAGTACTTC | CASSPAPSDEQYF
TRBJ2-3 | . | TRBV5-6 | TRBD2 | TGTGCCAGCAGCTGGACTAGCGAGGGAGATACGCAGTATTTT | CASSWTSEGDTQYF
TRBJ2-1 | . | TRBV9 | . | TGTGCCAGCAGCGTAGCCCCCAGGGGTCAGGGTGAGCAGTTCTTC | CASSVAPRGQGEQFF
TRBJ1-2 | . | TRBV4-1 | . | TGCGCCAGCAGCCAAGATGCGGGGGGGCCTGGTGGCTACACCTTC | CASSQDAGGPGGYTF
TRBJ2-3 | once | TRBV7-3 | TRBD2 | TGTGCCAGCAGCTTATATGGGGGGGTTGGCACAGATACGCAGTATTTT | CASSLYGGVGTDTQYF
TRBJ2-7 | . | TRBV27 | . | TGTGCCAGCCGACGGGATAGCTACGAGCAGTACTTC | CASRRDSYEQYF
TRBJ1-2 | . | TRBV4-2 | TRBD1 | TGTGCCAGCAGCCAAGAGGCGAGACAGGGTCTCCATGGCTACACCTTC | CASSQEARQGLHGYTF
TRBJ2-3 | . | TRBV25-1 | TRBD2 | TGTGCCAGCAGTCTTAGCGGGGGCACAGATACGCAGTATTTT | CASSLSGGTDTQYF
TRBJ2-3 | . | TRBV5-1 | TRBD2 | TGCGCCAGCAGCAGAGAGCCGGGACTAGCGGGGGCAGCTAATACGCAGTATTTT | CASSREPGLAGAANTQYF
TRBJ2-1 | . | TRBV30 | TRBD2 | TGTGCCTGGAGGCTAGCGGGGGGGCTCTTAAACAATGAGCAGTTCTTC | CAWRLAGGLLNNEQFF
TRBJ1-1 | . | TRBV19 | . | TGTGCCAGTAGCCTTAAAGGAGGGGCGCGGCGTGAAGCTTTCTTT | CASSLKGGARREAFF
TRBJ1-2 | . | TRBV6-5 | TRBD1 | TGTGCCAGCAGGGGGGGACAGGGGCTTGAAGGCTACACCTTC | CASRGGQGLEGYTF